Following are 12 T cell receptor beta chains from one sample sequenced in a study of cytomegalovirus exposure and HLA in healthy donors. The PCR used 60 Vbeta and 13 Jbeta primers. TCRdb's copy holds only in-frame clones and misses some; the assay was immunoSEQ multiplex PCR. The sample contains about 120,000 clones, around 80% of which appear only once. The sample taken for sequencing was PBMCs. These receptors originate from a woman aged 40-49 years in good health and CMV-seropositive.

The J gene is TRBJ1-1, the V gene TRBV2; 12 positions match TRBD1. This CDR3 contains 15 residues. Germline CDR1 is SNHLY and CDR2 is FYNNEI. The ends lost 7 bases at V and 1 base at J; junction bases unmatched: 4. CDR3: CASTGTGGGNTEAFF. The DNA for the CDR3 is TGTGCCAGCACTGGGACAGGGGGCGGGAACACTGAAGCTTTCTTT.

V and J are TRBV21-1 and TRBJ1-2; the tabulated D call, TRBD1, remains unverified against the DNA. TRBV21-1 is noted as a pseudogene. This CDR3 spans 16 amino acids. The CDR3 region has the DNA TGTGCCAGCAGCAGTTGCCCCTCAGGGGACAGGAATGGCTACACCTTC. Protein sequence: CASSSCPSGDRNGYTF.

The CDR3 spells CASSKTLQVAEAFF. CDR3 sequence (DNA): TGTGCCAGTAGCAAAACTCTCCAGGTCGCTGAAGCTTTCTTT. The chain combines TRBV19 with TRBJ1-1; D gene ambiguous. Germline V gives CDR1 LNHDA, CDR2 SQIVND (reference sequence). CDR3 length: 14 residues. The V and J ends lost 6 bases and 6 bases respectively, with 17 bases between them.

The chain recombines TRBV19 with TRBJ2-5, with 7 bases aligning to TRBD2. Germline-derived CDR1 and CDR2 are LNHDA and SQIVND (reference sequence). CDR3 length equals 15 residues. The ends lost 3 bases at V and 5 bases at J; junction bases unmatched: 9. CDR3 nucleotide sequence: TGTGCCAGTAGTATCTCGCTAGCGGCCGGGGAGACCCAGTACTTC. It specifies CASSISLAAGETQYF.

The chain uses TRBV5-1 and TRBJ2-4; D is perhaps TRBD2 (6 bases). Germline V gene data show CDR1 as SGHRS and CDR2 as YFSETQ. Between the trimmed V and J ends, which lost 4 bases and 6 bases, there was a span of 23 bases. This CDR3 is built from 17 residues. The CDR3 nucleotides read TGCGCCAGCAGCACATACGGGGGTGAAGGTAGCCTAAACATTCAGTACTTC. The encoded protein is CASSTYGGEGSLNIQYF.

This clone was counted between two and nine times. V is TRBV19 and J is TRBJ2-1, with TRBD2 matching 14 bases. The V gene's germline CDR1 is LNHDA and CDR2 SQIVND (reference sequence). The V gene end was trimmed by 4 bases and the J gene end by 9 bases; junction bases not matched to a gene: 8. There are 16 residues in the CDR3. The CDR3 sequence: CASSTNSGLAGAEQFF. In DNA, the CDR3 is TGTGCCAGTAGTACCAACTCGGGACTAGCGGGAGCTGAGCAGTTCTTC.

V gene TRBV6-1 combines with J gene TRBJ1-5; D not resolved. V gave up 6 bases and J gave up 11 bases, with 11 bases separating them. This CDR3 contains 11 residues. In germline, CDR1 is MNHNS, CDR2 SASEGT. The CDR3: CASSAYPAQHF. CDR3 bases: TGTGCCAGCAGCGCCTACCCGGCCCAGCATTTT.

The V gene is TRBV9, the J gene TRBJ2-1; TRBD2 matches at 10 bases. The germline gives CDR1 SGDLS, CDR2 YYNGEE. J was trimmed by 8 bases and V by 7 bases; bases with no gene match: 3. The CDR3 runs to 12 residues. The CDR3 region has the DNA TGTGCCAGCGGAGCGGGAGGGGATGAGCAGTTCTTC. It yields the protein CASGAGGDEQFF. Based on the CDR3 plus reference TRBV9 and TRBJ2-1, the full variable domain is DSGVTQTPKHLITATGQRVTLRCSPRSGDLSVYWYQQSLDQGLQFLIQYYNGEERAKGNILERFSAQQFPDLHSELNLSSLELGDSALYFCASGAGGDEQFFGPGTRLTVL.

The chain couples TRBV6-5 to TRBJ2-7, with TRBD1 matching 9 bases. Germline-derived CDR1 and CDR2 are MNHEY and SVGAGI. The CDR3 totals 15 residues. V shed 0 bases, J shed 3 bases, and the junction held 3 bases outside the gene matches. CDR3 sequence reads: CASSYSRTGVYEQYF. CDR3 nucleotides: TGTGCCAGCAGTTACTCGCGGACAGGGGTCTACGAGCAGTACTTC.

CDR3 amino acids: CASSPLGSRDTEAFF. Written as DNA, the CDR3 is TGTGCCAGCTCACCACTCGGGAGCAGGGACACTGAAGCTTTCTTT. The chain recombines TRBV18 with TRBJ1-1, with D possibly being TRBD1 (5 bases). The CDR3 is 15 amino acids. Trimming cost V 1 base and J 3 bases, with 12 bases left between them. Germline V gene lookup returns CDR1 KGHSH and CDR2 LQKENI.

The chain joins TRBV4-3 to TRBJ1-1; possible D gene TRBD1, 6 bases. V was pared by 0 bases and J by 9 bases, with 14 bases between. The CDR3 has 14 amino acids. Germline lookup yields CDR1 LGHNA and CDR2 YSLEER. CDR3 bases: TGCGCCAGCAGCCAAGATGCAGGGGCAATACAAGCTTTCTTT. It translates to CASSQDAGAIQAFF.

The chain carries TRBV2 and TRBJ2-5; 12 bases map to TRBD2. Germline loops: CDR1 SNHLY, CDR2 FYNNEI. The CDR3 is 14 amino acids. The V segment lost 6 bases and the J segment 5 bases; nucleotides outside the gene matches: 4. The CDR3 sequence: CASRKLAGGETQYF. The CDR3 nucleotides read TGTGCCAGCAGAAAACTAGCGGGGGGTGAGACCCAGTACTTC. The whole variable domain, filled in from reference TRBV2 and TRBJ2-5, reads EPEVTQTPSHQVTQMGQEVILRCVPISNHLYFYWYRQILGQKVEFLVSFYNNEISEKSEIFDDQFSVERPDGSNFTLKIRSTKLEDSAMYFCASRKLAGGETQYFGPGTRLLVL.